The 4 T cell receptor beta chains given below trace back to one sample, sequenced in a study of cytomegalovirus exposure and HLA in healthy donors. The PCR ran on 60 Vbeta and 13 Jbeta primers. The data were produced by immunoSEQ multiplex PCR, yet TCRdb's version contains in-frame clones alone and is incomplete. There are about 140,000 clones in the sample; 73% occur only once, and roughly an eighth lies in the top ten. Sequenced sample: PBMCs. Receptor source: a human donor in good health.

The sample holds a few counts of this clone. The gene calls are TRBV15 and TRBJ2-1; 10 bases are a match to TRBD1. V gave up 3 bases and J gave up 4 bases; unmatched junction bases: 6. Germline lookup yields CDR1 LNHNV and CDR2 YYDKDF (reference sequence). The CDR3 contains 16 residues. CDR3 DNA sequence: TGTGCCACCAGCAGGGAGCGGGACAGGGGTTACAATGAGCAGTTCTTC. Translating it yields CATSRERDRGYNEQFF.

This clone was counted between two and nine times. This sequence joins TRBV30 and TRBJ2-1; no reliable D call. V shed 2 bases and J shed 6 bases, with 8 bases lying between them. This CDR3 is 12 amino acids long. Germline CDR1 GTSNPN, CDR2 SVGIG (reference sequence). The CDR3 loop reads CAWSPFGNEQFF. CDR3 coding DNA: TGTGCCTGGAGTCCTTTCGGCAATGAGCAGTTCTTC.

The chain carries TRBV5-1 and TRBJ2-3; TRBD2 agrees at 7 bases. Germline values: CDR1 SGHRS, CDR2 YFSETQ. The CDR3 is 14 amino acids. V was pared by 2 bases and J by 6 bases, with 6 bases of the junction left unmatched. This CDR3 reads CASSFYGGGDTQYF. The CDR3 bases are TGCGCCAGCAGCTTTTACGGGGGAGGGGATACGCAGTATTTT. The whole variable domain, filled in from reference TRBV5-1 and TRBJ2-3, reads KAGVTQTPRYLIKTRGQQVTLSCSPISGHRSVSWYQQTPGQGLQFLFEYFSETQRNKGNFPGRFSGRQFSNSRSEMNVSTLELGDSALYLCASSFYGGGDTQYFGPGTRLTVL.

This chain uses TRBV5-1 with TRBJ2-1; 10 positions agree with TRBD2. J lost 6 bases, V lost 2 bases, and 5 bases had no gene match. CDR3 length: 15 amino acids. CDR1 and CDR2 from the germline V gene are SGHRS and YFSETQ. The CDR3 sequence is CASSLKLAGINEQFF. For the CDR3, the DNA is TGCGCCAGCAGCTTAAAACTAGCGGGAATCAATGAGCAGTTCTTC.